The rows below give T cell receptor beta chains drawn from one sample of a study of T-cell reconstitution after alpha-beta-depleted transplantation in children. TCRdb ran MiXCR on the PCR reads and lists one entry per CDR3 protein. The data show about 980,000 distinct CDR3 sequences, roughly 29% seen once. The sequences come from PBMCs, mostly from graft donor cells, collected 360 days after TCRalphabeta/CD19-depleted stem cell transplant. The receptors come from a boy under two years old who had a stem cell transplant for SCID, so the T cells may come from the graft donor. Both conserved end residues are trimmed from each CDR3. The order of the fields is V gene, D gene, CDR3 length, J gene, CDR3 protein. The D gene is left open where the match is weak.

>TRBV5-1|.|14|TRBJ1-6
ASSLGGLSNNSPLH
>TRBV6-1|TRBD2|14|TRBJ2-1
ASSKTGTNLYNEQF
>TRBV3-1|.|11|TRBJ2-3
ASSRMRTDTQY
>TRBV18|TRBD1|14|TRBJ2-1
ASSPFSTGGYNEQF
>TRBV11-2|TRBD1|15|TRBJ2-3
ASNPTPPGQGTDTQY
>TRBV2|TRBD1|12|TRBJ2-4
ASTSRDSKNIQY
>TRBV20-1|.|11|TRBJ2-2
SAAGPPAGELF
>TRBV7-3|.|11|TRBJ1-1
ASSLTGFGEAF
>TRBV5-1|.|13|TRBJ2-1
ASSLSGNAHNEQF
>TRBV9|.|11|TRBJ1-2
ASSVAVIGGYT